This section outlines one TCR beta chain sequence together with its context. No antigen is known for it. This specimen belongs to a study of blood T cells in healthy people across ages. Findings of the study overall: Since the PBMCs were unsorted, naive and antigen-experienced cells could not be conclusively compared.

Total RNA extracted from each sample amounted to at least 5.5 micrograms. Then a second PCR, running about 7 to 11 cycles, was carried out with a sample-barcoded 5' primer and a J-beta primer mix. TCRdb itself ran the 5' RACE reads through MiXCR, one entry per CDR3 protein. Among over a million distinct CDR3 sequences, roughly a quarter were seen once, and the ten largest hold around 0.75%. This sample also appeared in a second study, on T cells of mothers and their children.

The receptor was derived from a girl aged 2-10 years in good health. Sequenced sample: blood.

CDR3 in DNA: TGTGCCAGCAGTTTTTCGGGACTCGAAATCAATGAGCAGTTCTTC. Translating it yields CASSFSGLEINEQFF. The rearrangement joins TRBV28 to TRBJ2-1, with a possible D match to TRBD2 (6 bases). The CDR3 covers 15 residues. V lost 3 bases to trimming and J lost 6 bases, with 15 bases between them. CDR1 is MDHEN and CDR2 is SYDVKM in the germline V gene.